The 14 T cell receptor beta chains below all came from one sample that was sequenced in a study of blood T cell repertoires in COVID-19. The method was immunoSEQ multiplex PCR; TCRdb's version includes in-frame clones alone and lacks a portion of them. Here the sample spans roughly 160,000 clones, roughly 88% being singletons. The specimen sequenced was peripheral blood. The receptor set was obtained from an elderly man with COVID-19, enrolled during active disease.

In regard to this clone: The junction shows a germline mismatch at one end, possibly a read error. The rearrangement uses TRBV24-1 and TRBJ2-2; D may be TRBD2 (5 bases). CDR3 length: 19 amino acids. Germline V gene lookup returns CDR1 KGHDR and CDR2 SFDVKD. The DNA of the CDR3 is TGTGCCACCAGTGATCTTCCGGAATCAGGAGACCTCGGGCACCGGGGAGCTGTTTTT. It encodes CATSDLPESGDLGHRGAVF.

V and J are TRBV7-8 and TRBJ1-1; 9 nucleotides agree with TRBD1. The CDR3 runs to 14 residues. The trim removed 4 bases at V and 6 bases at J, leaving 6 bases unmatched. Germline loops: CDR1 SGHVS, CDR2 FQNEAQ. The CDR3 region has the DNA TGTGCCAGCAGCTCGGGACAGGGTTCAGCTGAAGCTTTCTTT. Translating gives CASSSGQGSAEAFF.

The chain is built from TRBV11-1 and TRBJ2-1; D is perhaps TRBD2 (5 bases). The CDR3 has 13 residues. The V gene lost 0 bases and the J gene lost 9 bases, with 9 bases spanning the gap. Germline values: CDR1 SGHAT, CDR2 FQDESV (reference sequence). The DNA for the CDR3 is TGTGCCAGCAGCTTAGCGGAGGTGGGTGAGCAGTTCTTC. The encoded protein is CASSLAEVGEQFF.

This clone was seen a single time. V gene TRBV7-9 combines with J gene TRBJ2-7; possible D gene TRBD1, 6 bases. Germline V lookup: CDR1 SEHNR, CDR2 FQNEAQ (reference sequence). The CDR3 length is 16 residues. V was clipped by 0 bases and J by 2 bases, with 14 bases between them. CDR3 nucleotide sequence: TGTGCCAGCAGCTTAGCGGGACAAGGGAATCCCTACGAGCAGTACTTC. The encoded protein is CASSLAGQGNPYEQYF.

The V call is TRBV6-5, the J call TRBJ1-2; 8 positions match TRBD1. Germline V gives CDR1 MNHEY, CDR2 SVGAGI. Germline trimming cut 6 bases from V and 2 bases from J; bases unmatched to any gene: 5. The CDR3 extends over 14 amino acids. In nucleotides, the CDR3 is TGTGCCAGCAGGACAGGGGCATGGAACTATGGCTACACCTTC. Translating it yields CASRTGAWNYGYTF.

The chain couples TRBV14 to TRBJ2-1; 13 bases fit TRBD2. Germline V gives CDR1 SGHDN, CDR2 FVKESK. Trimming removed 4 bases from V and 9 bases from J; junction bases left unmatched: 6. This CDR3 spans 15 amino acids. The CDR3, as DNA: TGTGCCAGCAGCCGACTAGCGGGGGGCCGTGGTGAGCAGTTCTTC. The encoded protein is CASSRLAGGRGEQFF. The whole variable domain, filled in from reference TRBV14 and TRBJ2-1, reads EAGVTQFPSHSVIEKGQTVTLRCDPISGHDNLYWYRRVMGKEIKFLLHFVKESKQDESGMPNNRFLAERTGGTYSTLKVQPAELEDSGVYFCASSRLAGGRGEQFFGPGTRLTVL.

V usage is TRBV7-9 and J usage is TRBJ1-4, with D unclear. V was trimmed by 2 bases and J by 4 bases, leaving 8 bases between them. This CDR3 has 14 amino acids. Germline V CDR1 and CDR2: SEHNR, FQNEAQ (reference sequence). CDR3 in amino acids: CASSLLSVNEKLFF. CDR3 coding DNA: TGTGCCAGCAGCTTATTGTCAGTTAATGAAAAACTGTTTTTT.

The CDR3, as DNA: TGTGCCAGCAGCCCACTAGCGGACCTATTCTACGAGCAGTACTTC. As protein: CASSPLADLFYEQYF. The chain recombines TRBV9 with TRBJ2-7; 8 bases agree with TRBD2. CDR1 is SGDLS, CDR2 YYNGEE, per germline. V lost 4 bases and J lost 3; bases outside the gene matches: 9. The CDR3 is 15 residues long.

The rearrangement links TRBV5-6 to TRBJ1-1; no firm D call. The CDR3 sequence is 16 residues long. V lost 4 bases and J lost 5, with 21 bases in between. Germline lookup yields CDR1 SGHDT and CDR2 YYEEEE. The DNA of the CDR3 is TGTGCCAGCAGCCCAATCCATAGGCGGGGTCTGACTGAAGCTTTCTTT. Translated, it gives CASSPIHRRGLTEAFF.

V usage is TRBV6-5 and J usage is TRBJ1-5; D may be TRBD1 (5 bases). V dropped 2 bases and J dropped 6 bases, with 11 bases sitting between them. Germline CDR1 MNHEY, CDR2 SVGAGI. The CDR3 spans 14 residues. The CDR3 nucleotides are TGTGCCAGCAGTTACGGGGGGAGAGGTCAGCCCCAGCATTTT. This codes for CASSYGGRGQPQHF.

The rearrangement links TRBV28 to TRBJ1-4; possibly TRBD1 for D (6 bases). The CDR3 has 15 residues. Per the germline V gene, CDR1 is MDHEN and CDR2 is SYDVKM. Trimming took off 6 bases at V and 5 bases at J, with 16 bases between the two ends. This CDR3 reads CASSTTGTQNEKLFF. The CDR3 DNA sequence: TGTGCCAGCAGCACGACTGGGACACAGAATGAAAAACTGTTTTTT.

The V gene is TRBV25-1, the J gene TRBJ1-3; tentatively, D is TRBD1 (5 bases). The V gene lost 8 bases and the J gene lost 0 bases, with 8 bases spanning the gap. From germline, CDR1 is MGHDK and CDR2 SYGVNS. The CDR3 has 13 amino acids. The CDR3, as DNA: TGTGCCAGCGGGCAGGGCTCTGGAAACACCATATATTTT. This codes for CASGQGSGNTIYF.

The chain employs TRBV11-1 and TRBJ1-1; 9 positions match TRBD1. The J segment lost 4 bases and the V segment lost 5 bases, leaving 5 bases of the junction unmatched. Per germline, CDR1 SGHAT and CDR2 FQDESV (reference sequence). The CDR3 length is 14 residues. Written as DNA, the CDR3 is TGTGCCAGCAGCGACCGGGACAGGGTCACTGAAGCTTTCTTT. Translating gives CASSDRDRVTEAFF.

The chain combines TRBV13 with TRBJ1-3; D remains unclear. The ends were cut back, 6 bases at V and 2 bases at J, with 17 bases in the middle. CDR3 length equals 16 residues. CDR1 is PRHDT and CDR2 is FYEKMQ in the germline V gene (reference sequence). The CDR3 nucleotides are TGTGCCAGCAGTCCGCCCGAGAAGGAGGCTGGAAACACCATATATTTT. This sequence encodes CASSPPEKEAGNTIYF.